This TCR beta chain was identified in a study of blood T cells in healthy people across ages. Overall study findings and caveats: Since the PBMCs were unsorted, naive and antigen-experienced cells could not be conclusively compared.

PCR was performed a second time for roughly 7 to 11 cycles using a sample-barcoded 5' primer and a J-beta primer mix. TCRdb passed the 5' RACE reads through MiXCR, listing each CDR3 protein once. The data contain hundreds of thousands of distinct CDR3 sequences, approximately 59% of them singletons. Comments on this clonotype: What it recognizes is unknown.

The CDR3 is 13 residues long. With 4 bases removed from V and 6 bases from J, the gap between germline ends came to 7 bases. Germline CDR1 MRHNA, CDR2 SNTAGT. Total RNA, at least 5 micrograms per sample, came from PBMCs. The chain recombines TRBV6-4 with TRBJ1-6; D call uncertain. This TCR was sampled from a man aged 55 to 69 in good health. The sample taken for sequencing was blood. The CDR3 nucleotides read TGTGCCAGCAGTGGGAACGTTAATTCACCCCTCCACTTT. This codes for CASSGNVNSPLHF.